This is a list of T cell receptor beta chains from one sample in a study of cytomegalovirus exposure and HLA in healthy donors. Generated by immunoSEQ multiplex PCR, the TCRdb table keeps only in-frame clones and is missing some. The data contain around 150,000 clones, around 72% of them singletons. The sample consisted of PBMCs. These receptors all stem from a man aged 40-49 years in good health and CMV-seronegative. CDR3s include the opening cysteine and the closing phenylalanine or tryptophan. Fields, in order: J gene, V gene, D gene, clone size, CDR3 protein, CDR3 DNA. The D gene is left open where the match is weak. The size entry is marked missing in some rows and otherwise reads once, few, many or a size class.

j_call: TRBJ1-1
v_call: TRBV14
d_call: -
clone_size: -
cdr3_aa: CASSQSLTPAEAFF
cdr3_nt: TGTGCCAGCAGCCAGTCCCTAACCCCCGCTGAAGCTTTCTTT

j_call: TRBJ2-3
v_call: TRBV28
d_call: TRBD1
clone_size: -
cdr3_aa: CASRRDSPDTQYF
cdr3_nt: TGTGCCAGCAGAAGGGACAGCCCAGATACGCAGTATTTT

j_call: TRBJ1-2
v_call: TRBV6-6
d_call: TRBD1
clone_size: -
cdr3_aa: CASRRDRDYGYTF
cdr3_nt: TGTGCCAGCAGAAGGGACAGGGACTATGGCTACACCTTC

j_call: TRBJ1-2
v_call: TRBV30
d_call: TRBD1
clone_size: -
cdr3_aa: CAWARDRLNYGYTF
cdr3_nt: TGTGCCTGGGCTCGGGACAGATTGAACTATGGCTACACCTTC

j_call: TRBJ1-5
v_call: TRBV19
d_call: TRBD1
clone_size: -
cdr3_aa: CASSSTGGGQPQHF
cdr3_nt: TGTGCCAGTAGTTCGACAGGGGGAGGTCAGCCCCAGCATTTT

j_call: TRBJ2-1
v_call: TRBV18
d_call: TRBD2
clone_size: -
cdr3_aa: CASSPPERLAGGNNEQFF
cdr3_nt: TGTGCCAGCTCACCACCCGAAAGACTAGCGGGAGGGAACAATGAGCAGTTCTTC

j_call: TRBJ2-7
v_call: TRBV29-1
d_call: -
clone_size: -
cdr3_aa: CSVSVTGSYEQYF
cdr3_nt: TGCAGCGTCTCTGTCACAGGCTCCTACGAGCAGTACTTC

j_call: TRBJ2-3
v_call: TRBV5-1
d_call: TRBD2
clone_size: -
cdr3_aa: CASSTPLGLAEHTDTQYF
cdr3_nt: TGCGCCAGCAGCACCCCCCTCGGACTAGCGGAGCACACAGATACGCAGTATTTT

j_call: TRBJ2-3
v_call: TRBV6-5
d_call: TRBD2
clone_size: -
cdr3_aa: CASRPGLAGHTQYF
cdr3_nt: TGTGCCAGCAGGCCCGGACTAGCGGGACATACGCAGTATTTT

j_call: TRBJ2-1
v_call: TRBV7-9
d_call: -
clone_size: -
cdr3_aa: CAILSSSYNEQFF
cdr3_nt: TGTGCCATCCTGTCGAGCTCCTACAATGAGCAGTTCTTC

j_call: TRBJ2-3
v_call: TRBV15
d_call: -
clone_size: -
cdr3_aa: CATSRELSGLYTQYF
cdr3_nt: TGTGCCACCAGCAGAGAGTTGTCGGGGTTGTATACGCAGTATTTT

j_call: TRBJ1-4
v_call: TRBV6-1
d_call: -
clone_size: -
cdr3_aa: CASSEGGGWTNEKLFF
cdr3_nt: TGTGCCAGCAGTGAGGGCGGGGGCTGGACTAATGAAAAACTGTTTTTT

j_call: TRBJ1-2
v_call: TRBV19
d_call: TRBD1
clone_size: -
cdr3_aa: CASSITVRRGGAGGYTF
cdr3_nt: TGTGCCAGTAGTATCACCGTTCGAAGAGGGGGCGCAGGTGGCTACACCTTC

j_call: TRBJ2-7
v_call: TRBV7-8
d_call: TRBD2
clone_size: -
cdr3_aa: CASSLSGMGSYEQYF
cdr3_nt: TGTGCCAGCAGCTTAAGCGGGATGGGCTCCTACGAGCAGTACTTC

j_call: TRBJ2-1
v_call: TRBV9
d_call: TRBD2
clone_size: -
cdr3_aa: CASSVPGLGDNEQFF
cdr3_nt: TGTGCCAGCAGCGTACCGGGACTAGGGGACAATGAGCAGTTCTTC

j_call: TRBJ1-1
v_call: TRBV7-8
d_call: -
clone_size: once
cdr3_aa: CASSFRGNTEAFF
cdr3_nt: TGTGCCAGCAGCTTCAGGGGGAACACTGAAGCTTTCTTT

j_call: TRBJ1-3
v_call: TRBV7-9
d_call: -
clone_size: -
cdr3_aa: CASSASRGSGNTIYF
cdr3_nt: TGTGCCAGCAGCGCGAGCAGGGGCTCTGGAAACACCATATATTTT

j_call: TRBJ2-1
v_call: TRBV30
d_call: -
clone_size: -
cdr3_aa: CAWSVGRDTFYDEQFF
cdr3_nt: TGTGCCTGGAGTGTAGGGCGGGATACGTTTTACGATGAGCAGTTCTTC

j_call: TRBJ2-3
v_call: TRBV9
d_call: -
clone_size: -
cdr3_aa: CASNLRGDTQYF
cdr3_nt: TGTGCCAGCAACCTTCGAGGAGATACGCAGTATTTT

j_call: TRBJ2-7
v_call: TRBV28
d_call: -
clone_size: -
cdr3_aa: CASSLSRVSSYEQYF
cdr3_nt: TGTGCCAGCAGTTTATCCAGGGTGAGCTCCTACGAGCAGTACTTC

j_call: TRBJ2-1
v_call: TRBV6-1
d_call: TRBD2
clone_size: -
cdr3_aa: CASSLSGGAGEQFF
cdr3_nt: TGTGCCAGCAGTCTCAGCGGGGGGGCGGGTGAGCAGTTCTTC

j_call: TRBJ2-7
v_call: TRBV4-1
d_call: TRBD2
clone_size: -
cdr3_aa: CASSLLGDYSYEQYF
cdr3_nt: TGCGCCAGCAGCCTTCTGGGGGACTACTCCTACGAGCAGTACTTC

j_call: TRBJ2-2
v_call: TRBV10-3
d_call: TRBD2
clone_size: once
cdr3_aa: CAIRSSGTRGSTGELFF
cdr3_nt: TGTGCCATCAGATCTAGCGGGACTAGAGGATCCACCGGGGAGCTGTTTTTT

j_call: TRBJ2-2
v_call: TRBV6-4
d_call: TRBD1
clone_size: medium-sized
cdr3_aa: CASSDQTGSGELFF
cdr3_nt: TGTGCCAGCAGTGACCAGACAGGGTCAGGGGAGCTGTTTTTT

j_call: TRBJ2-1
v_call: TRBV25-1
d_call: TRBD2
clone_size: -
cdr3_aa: CASIRTSGRGRSYNEQFF
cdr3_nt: TGTGCCAGCATTCGGACTAGCGGGAGGGGAAGGTCCTACAATGAGCAGTTCTTC

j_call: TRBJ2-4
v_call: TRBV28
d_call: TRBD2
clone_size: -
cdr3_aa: CASSLLAGGPGNIQYF
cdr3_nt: TGTGCCAGCAGTTTACTAGCGGGAGGGCCTGGGAACATTCAGTACTTC

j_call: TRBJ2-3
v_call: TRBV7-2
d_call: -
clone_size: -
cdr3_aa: CASSLGPGVDTQYF
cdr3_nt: TGTGCCAGCAGCCTGGGTCCCGGGGTGGATACGCAGTATTTT

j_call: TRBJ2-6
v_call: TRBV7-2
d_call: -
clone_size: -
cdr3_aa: CASSLESSGANVLTF
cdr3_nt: TGTGCCAGCAGCTTAGAGAGTTCTGGGGCCAACGTCCTGACTTTC

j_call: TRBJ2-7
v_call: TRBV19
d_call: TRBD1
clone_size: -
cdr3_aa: CASSIQDRVYEQYF
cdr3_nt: TGTGCCAGTAGTATTCAGGACAGGGTCTACGAGCAGTACTTC

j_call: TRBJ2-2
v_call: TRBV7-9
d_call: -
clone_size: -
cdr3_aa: CASQSRREGGELFF
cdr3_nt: TGTGCCAGCCAATCGAGGAGGGAAGGCGGGGAGCTGTTTTTT

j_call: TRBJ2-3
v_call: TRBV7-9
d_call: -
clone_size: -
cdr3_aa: CASSLWAQGETDTQYF
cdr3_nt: TGTGCCAGCAGCTTATGGGCACAGGGTGAGACAGATACGCAGTATTTT

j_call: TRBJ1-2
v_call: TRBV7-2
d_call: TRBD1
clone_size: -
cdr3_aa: CASSLVGTALYGYTF
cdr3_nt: TGTGCCAGCAGCTTAGTTGGGACAGCACTCTATGGCTACACCTTC

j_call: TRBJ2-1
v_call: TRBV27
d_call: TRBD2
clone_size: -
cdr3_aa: CASTSPGSGSRNEQFF
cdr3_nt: TGTGCCAGCACCTCTCCAGGAAGCGGGAGTCGGAATGAGCAGTTCTTC

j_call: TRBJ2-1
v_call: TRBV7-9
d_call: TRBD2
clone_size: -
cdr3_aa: CASVPSGTYNEQFF
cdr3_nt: TGTGCCAGCGTACCTAGCGGGACTTACAATGAGCAGTTCTTC

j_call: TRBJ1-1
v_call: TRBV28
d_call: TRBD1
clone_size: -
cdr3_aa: CASLKRTGGITEAFF
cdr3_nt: TGTGCCAGCCTCAAACGTACAGGGGGGATCACTGAAGCTTTCTTT

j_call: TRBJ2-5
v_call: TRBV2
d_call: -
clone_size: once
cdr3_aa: CASSEGAEQETQYF
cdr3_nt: TGTGCCAGCAGTGAAGGAGCGGAACAAGAGACCCAGTACTTC

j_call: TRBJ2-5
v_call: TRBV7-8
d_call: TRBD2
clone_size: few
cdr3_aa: CASSLRASGGFKETQYF
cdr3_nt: TGTGCCAGCAGCTTAAGGGCTAGCGGGGGGTTTAAAGAGACCCAGTACTTC

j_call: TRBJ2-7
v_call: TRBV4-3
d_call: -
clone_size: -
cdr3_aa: CASSQDLQVRYEQYF
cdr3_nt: TGCGCCAGCAGCCAAGATCTACAGGTTCGCTACGAGCAGTACTTC

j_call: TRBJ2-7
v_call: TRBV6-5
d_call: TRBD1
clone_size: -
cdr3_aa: CASRGDRRHYEQYF
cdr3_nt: TGTGCCAGCAGGGGGGACAGGAGACACTACGAGCAGTACTTC

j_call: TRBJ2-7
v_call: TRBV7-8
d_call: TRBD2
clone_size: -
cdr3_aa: CASSLARWVLADSYEQYF
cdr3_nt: TGTGCCAGCAGCTTAGCGCGCTGGGTCCTAGCGGACTCCTACGAGCAGTACTTC

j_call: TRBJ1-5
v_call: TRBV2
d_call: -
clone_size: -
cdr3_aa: CASSDRSRGSNQPQHF
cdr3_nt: TGTGCCAGCAGTGACAGGTCCCGTGGGAGCAATCAGCCCCAGCATTTT

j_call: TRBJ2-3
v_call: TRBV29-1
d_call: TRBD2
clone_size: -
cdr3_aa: CSVEVSLAGFTDTQYF
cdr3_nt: TGCAGCGTTGAAGTCTCGCTAGCGGGGTTCACAGATACGCAGTATTTT

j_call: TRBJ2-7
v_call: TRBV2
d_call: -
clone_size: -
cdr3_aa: CASAISDEQYF
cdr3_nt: TGTGCCAGCGCAATCTCGGACGAGCAGTACTTC

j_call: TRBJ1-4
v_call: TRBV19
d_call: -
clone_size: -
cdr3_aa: CASTPPGRSTVEKLFF
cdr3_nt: TGTGCCAGTACACCCCCGGGCAGGTCGACAGTTGAAAAACTGTTTTTT

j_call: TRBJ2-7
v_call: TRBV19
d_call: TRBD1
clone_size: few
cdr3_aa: CASSITRTGDHEQYF
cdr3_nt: TGTGCCAGTAGTATAACAAGGACAGGAGACCACGAGCAGTACTTC

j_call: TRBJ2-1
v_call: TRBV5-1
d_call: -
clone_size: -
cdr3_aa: CASSLGQGGHNEQFF
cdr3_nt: TGCGCCAGCAGCTTGGGGCAGGGAGGCCACAATGAGCAGTTCTTC

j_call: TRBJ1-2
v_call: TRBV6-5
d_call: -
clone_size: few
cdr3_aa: CASSYSRVYGYPF
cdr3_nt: TGTGCCAGCAGTTACTCGAGGGTCTATGGCTACCCCTTC

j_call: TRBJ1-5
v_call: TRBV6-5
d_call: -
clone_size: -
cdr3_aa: CASSYGFNQPQHF
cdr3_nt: TGTGCCAGCAGTTACGGCTTCAATCAGCCCCAGCATTTT

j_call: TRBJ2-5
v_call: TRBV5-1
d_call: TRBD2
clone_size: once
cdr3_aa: CASSFGLAGGNQETQYF
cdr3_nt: TGCGCCAGCAGCTTCGGACTAGCGGGGGGAAACCAAGAGACCCAGTACTTC

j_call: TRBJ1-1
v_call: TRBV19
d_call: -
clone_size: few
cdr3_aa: CASSSSWRRTEAFF
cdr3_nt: TGTGCCAGTAGTTCATCCTGGAGGAGGACTGAAGCTTTCTTT

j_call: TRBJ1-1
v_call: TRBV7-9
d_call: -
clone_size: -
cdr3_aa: CSSSFPPGGNTEAFF
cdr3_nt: TGTTCCAGCAGCTTCCCTCCGGGGGGGAACACTGAAGCTTTCTTT

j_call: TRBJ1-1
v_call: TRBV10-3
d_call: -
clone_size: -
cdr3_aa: CAISESVGGTEAFF
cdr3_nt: TGTGCCATCAGTGAATCAGTAGGGGGCACTGAAGCTTTCTTT

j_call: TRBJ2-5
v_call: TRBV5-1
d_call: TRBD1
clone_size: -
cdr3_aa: CASSHGTAQETQYF
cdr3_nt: TGCGCCAGCAGCCACGGGACAGCCCAAGAGACCCAGTACTTC

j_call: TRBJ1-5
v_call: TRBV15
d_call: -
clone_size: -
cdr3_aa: CATQAGDSNQPQHF
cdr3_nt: TGTGCCACCCAGGCGGGAGACAGCAATCAGCCCCAGCATTTT

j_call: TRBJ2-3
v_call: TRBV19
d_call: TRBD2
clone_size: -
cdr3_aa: CASSIGLGSGGLTDTQYF
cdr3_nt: TGTGCCAGTAGTATCGGGTTGGGCAGCGGGGGTCTTACAGATACGCAGTATTTT

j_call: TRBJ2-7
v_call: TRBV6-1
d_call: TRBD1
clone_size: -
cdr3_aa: CASSERGQGSYEQYF
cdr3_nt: TGTGCCAGCAGTGAAAGGGGACAGGGCTCCTACGAGCAGTACTTC